Below, one T cell receptor (beta chain) is given with its context. Its antigen is as yet unknown. cDNA serving as the sequencing template came from extracted, reverse transcribed RNA. TCRdb's copy holds only in-frame clones and misses some; the assay was immunoSEQ multiplex PCR. Among 160,000 or so clones listed, less than 70% were seen once. These data are taken from a study of CD8+ T cells in alopecia areata. At the level of the study: A 6-month period off drug followed tofacitinib, which lasted 6 to 18 months.

Described treatment: oral pan-JAK inhibitor, 5-10 mg twice daily. Germline values: CDR1 SGHDT, CDR2 YYEEEE. Trimming shortened V by 0 bases and J by 3 bases, and 8 bases separated the two germline ends. The CDR3 runs to 14 residues. Findings of the study overall: The study found TCR sharing across patients less clear than in mice, possibly for HLA reasons. Resident alphabeta T-cell populations of normal skin are likewise subject to sequencing in scalp samples.

The chain combines TRBV5-6 with TRBJ2-3, with a possible D match to TRBD1 (5 bases). The clonotype comes from a human donor with alopecia areata. The sequencing used CD4+ T cells sorted from blood, collected at week 4, from a patient treated with tofacitinib. The CDR3 sequence: CASSLVAGTDTQYF. CDR3 nucleotide sequence: TGTGCCAGCAGCTTGGTCGCAGGGACAGATACGCAGTATTTT.